Presented here are 26 T cell receptor beta chains from one specimen sequenced in a study of cytomegalovirus exposure and HLA in healthy donors. PCR was performed using 60 Vbeta and 13 Jbeta primers. Generated by immunoSEQ multiplex PCR, the TCRdb table keeps only in-frame clones and is missing some. The repertoire consists of about 150,000 clones, with about 80% occurring once and the leading ten covering about 5%. The sample comprised PBMCs. These receptor sequences come from a man aged 30 to 39 in good health and CMV-seropositive.

J is TRBJ2-1 and V is TRBV9; 7 bases map to TRBD2. CDR1 SGDLS and CDR2 YYNGEE come from the germline V gene. There are 16 residues in the CDR3. Trimming cost V 4 bases and J 4 bases; bases outside gene matches: 11. The CDR3 spells CASSPQASGLYNEQFF. The CDR3 DNA is TGTGCCAGCAGCCCCCAGGCTAGCGGTCTGTACAATGAGCAGTTCTTC.

The V call is TRBV5-1, the J call TRBJ2-3; TRBD2 aligns across 11 bases. V lost 4 bases and J lost 2; bases outside the gene matches: 3. The CDR3 spans 15 residues. Germline lookup yields CDR1 SGHRS and CDR2 YFSETQ. CDR3 region: CASSTLAGDTDTQYF. CDR3 nucleotides: TGCGCCAGCAGCACACTAGCGGGGGACACAGATACGCAGTATTTT.

This clone was counted a few times. The chain joins TRBV19 to TRBJ2-2; 7 bases line up with TRBD1. V lost 6 bases, J lost 4 bases, and 5 bases stayed unmatched. Germline V CDR1 and CDR2: LNHDA, SQIVND (reference sequence). This CDR3 comprises 14 residues. For the CDR3, the DNA is TGTGCCAGTAGCCTGACAGGGTTCACCGGGGAGCTGTTTTTT. It is translated as CASSLTGFTGELFF.

The chain carries TRBV6-5 and TRBJ2-1; a possible D gene is TRBD1 (5 bases). V was trimmed by 1 base and J by 4 bases, leaving 11 bases between them. Germline values: CDR1 MNHEY, CDR2 SVGAGI. This CDR3 region has 15 residues. The CDR3 reads CASSYWGGPYNEQFF. Here the CDR3 DNA reads TGTGCCAGCAGTTACTGGGGCGGCCCTTACAATGAGCAGTTCTTC.

This rearrangement joins TRBV28 to TRBJ2-1, with TRBD2 identical over 12 bases. Germline CDR1 MDHEN, CDR2 SYDVKM. J lost 10 bases, V lost 6 bases, and 10 bases had no gene match. The CDR3 has 15 amino acids. CDR3 in amino acids: CASSPRLAGVGEQFF. The DNA of the CDR3 is TGTGCCAGCAGCCCTCGACTAGCGGGGGTGGGAGAGCAGTTCTTC.

This sequence joins TRBV4-3 and TRBJ1-4; TRBD1 aligns across 7 bases. The CDR3 contains 14 residues. Germline V gives CDR1 LGHNA, CDR2 YSLEER. The junction had 1 base not matched to a gene; V was cut back by 0 bases and J by 6 bases. DNA of the CDR3: TGCGCCAGCAGCCAAGAACAGGGGTATGAAAAACTGTTTTTT. It specifies CASSQEQGYEKLFF.

This chain links TRBV6-5 with TRBJ1-5; 7 positions agree with TRBD1. The V gene's germline CDR1 is MNHEY and CDR2 SVGAGI. The CDR3 is 16 amino acids. Trimming took 2 bases from V and 4 from J; bases not matched to a gene: 8. For the CDR3, the DNA is TGTGCCAGCAGTTACGGACAGGAGACCGAAAATCAGCCCCAGCATTTT. Its translation: CASSYGQETENQPQHF.

This sequence joins TRBV11-2 and TRBJ1-5; D gene ambiguous. Germline V gene data show CDR1 as SGHAT and CDR2 as FQNNGV. The CDR3 runs to 18 residues. Trimming stripped 3 bases from V and 2 bases from J, with 20 bases between. The CDR3 nucleotides are TGTGCCAGCAGCTTGTTCCTCCGGCGGTGGTTCGGCAATCAGCCCCAGCATTTT. Its protein product is CASSLFLRRWFGNQPQHF.

The chain couples TRBV4-1 to TRBJ2-5, with D unresolved. CDR1 MGHRA and CDR2 YSYEKL come from the germline V gene. The CDR3 totals 14 residues. V was cut by 4 bases and J by 2 bases, with 11 bases left in between. The CDR3 region is CASSRVPWQETQYF. Here the CDR3 DNA reads TGCGCCAGCAGCCGCGTCCCGTGGCAAGAGACCCAGTACTTC.

In its sample, this clone was seen a few times. The V call is TRBV6-4, the J call TRBJ2-1, with TRBD2 as a possible D gene (6 bases). V was trimmed by 0 bases and J by 7 bases, leaving 10 bases between them. Germline V CDR1 and CDR2: MRHNA, SNTAGT. This CDR3 is built from 14 residues. The CDR3 protein is CASSDSLEGNEQFF. As DNA, the CDR3 is TGTGCCAGCAGTGACTCGCTGGAGGGTAATGAGCAGTTCTTC.

Only a few counts were recorded for this clone. The rearrangement joins TRBV5-4 to TRBJ2-1, with D tentatively TRBD2 (5 bases). This CDR3 contains 15 residues. Germline V gene sequence: CDR1 SGHNT, CDR2 YYREEE (reference sequence). Between the trimmed V and J ends, which lost 0 bases and 5 bases, there was a span of 12 bases. The CDR3 coding sequence is TGTGCCAGCAGCTTGGTTAGCGCTGGGAACAATGAGCAGTTCTTC. Its translation is CASSLVSAGNNEQFF.

The V and J genes are TRBV5-5 and TRBJ1-2; D not certain. Germline CDR1 is SGHKS and CDR2 is YYEKEE (reference sequence). V was pared by 2 bases and J by 3 bases, with 11 bases between. The CDR3 extends over 14 amino acids. The CDR3 DNA follows: TGTGCCAGCAGCTTTAACGGGGTGGACTATGGCTACACCTTC. Its translation is CASSFNGVDYGYTF.

This chain joins TRBV7-9 and TRBJ2-3; D may be TRBD1 (5 bases). The V gene lost 2 bases and the J gene lost 0 bases, with 15 bases spanning the gap. CDR1 is SEHNR, CDR2 FQNEAQ, per germline (reference sequence). The CDR3 is 17 amino acids. This CDR3 is CASSLPGSVSSTDTQYF. In DNA form, the CDR3 reads TGTGCCAGCAGCTTACCAGGGTCAGTTTCTAGCACAGATACGCAGTATTTT.

The gene calls are TRBV6-5 and TRBJ2-1, with TRBD2 as a possible D gene (5 bases). Germline CDR1 MNHEY, CDR2 SVGAGI. CDR3 length: 10 amino acids. V gave up 8 bases and J gave up 10 bases, with 9 bases separating them. In DNA, the CDR3 is TGTGCCAGCCGAGGACTGGAGCAGTTCTTC. Translating it yields CASRGLEQFF.

The V gene is TRBV6-1, the J gene TRBJ2-3; the match to TRBD1 covers 9 bases. CDR1 is MNHNS and CDR2 is SASEGT in the germline V gene. The CDR3 is 15 amino acids. Germline trimming cut 7 bases from V and 2 bases from J; bases unmatched to any gene: 7. The CDR3 sequence is CASTRTGANTDTQYF. The CDR3 DNA follows: TGTGCCAGCACCCGGACAGGGGCGAACACAGATACGCAGTATTTT.

The genes are TRBV9 and TRBJ1-2, with TRBD1 matching over 8 bases. The germline CDR1 and CDR2 sequences are SGDLS and YYNGEE. Trimming cost V 1 base and J 4 bases; bases outside gene matches: 6. The CDR3 is 15 amino acids. CDR3 protein: CASSVSGTGTYGYTF. The DNA of the CDR3 is TGTGCCAGCAGCGTATCCGGGACAGGCACCTATGGCTACACCTTC.

This chain connects TRBV6-5 to TRBJ1-2, with 7 bases aligning to TRBD1. The CDR3 sequence is 13 residues long. The J segment lost 4 bases and the V segment lost 2 bases, leaving 1 base of the junction unmatched. The germline V gene encodes CDR1 MNHEY and CDR2 SVGAGI. The CDR3 coding sequence is TGTGCCAGCAGTTACCGACAGGGCTATGGCTACACCTTC. As protein: CASSYRQGYGYTF.

The chain employs TRBV19 and TRBJ1-4, with 7 bases fitting TRBD1. The V gene's germline CDR1 is LNHDA and CDR2 SQIVND (reference sequence). J was trimmed by 8 bases and V by 7 bases; bases with no gene match: 7. CDR3 length: 13 residues. The CDR3 is CASKPTGSEKLFF. In DNA form, the CDR3 reads TGTGCCAGTAAACCGACAGGGAGCGAAAAACTGTTTTTT.

CDR3 DNA sequence: TGTGCCACCAGCAGAGATCCTGACTACCAAGAGACCCAGTACTTC. This gives the protein CATSRDPDYQETQYF. J is TRBJ2-5 and V is TRBV15, with D unresolved. The V end lost 0 bases, the J end lost 0 bases, and 8 bases lay between the germline ends. CDR1 and CDR2 from the germline V gene are LNHNV and YYDKDF (reference sequence). The CDR3 has 15 amino acids.

V is TRBV2 and J is TRBJ2-7; tentatively, D is TRBD2 (7 bases). Trimming shortened V by 1 base and J by 4 bases, and 17 bases separated the two germline ends. The germline CDR1 and CDR2 sequences are SNHLY and FYNNEI. The CDR3 has 16 residues. The CDR3 region has the DNA TGTGCCAGCAGTGAAGGACGGGGAGGGGGGACATACGAGCAGTACTTC. Translated: CASSEGRGGGTYEQYF.

The V call is TRBV28, the J call TRBJ2-7, with D possibly TRBD2 on 5 matching bases. The CDR3 is 12 residues long. Germline loops: CDR1 MDHEN, CDR2 SYDVKM. V shed 5 bases and J shed 7 bases, with 12 bases lying between them. Here the CDR3 DNA reads TGTGCCAGCAGTCCTAGCTCAGGAGAGCAGTACTTC. Translated: CASSPSSGEQYF.

This rearrangement joins TRBV30 to TRBJ2-7; the D is unclear. The length of the CDR3 is 13 residues. V was pared by 2 bases and J by 7 bases, with 15 bases between. Germline CDR1 reads GTSNPN; CDR2 reads SVGIG (reference sequence). This CDR3 reads CAWSRFGLWEQYF. The DNA for the CDR3 is TGTGCCTGGAGTAGGTTCGGGTTATGGGAGCAGTACTTC.

The J gene is TRBJ1-2, the V gene TRBV5-6; D is ambiguous. The CDR3 consists of 13 residues. Germline V CDR1 and CDR2: SGHDT, YYEEEE. Trimming took 4 bases from V and 7 from J, leaving 14 bases between them. The CDR3 nucleotides read TGTGCCAGCAGCCCCGACGGGGTTGGTGGCTACACCTTC. This codes for CASSPDGVGGYTF. Using reference TRBV5-6 and TRBJ1-2 for the parts outside the CDR3, the full variable domain is DAGVTQSPTHLIKTRGQQVTLRCSPKSGHDTVSWYQQALGQGPQFIFQYYEEEERQRGNFPDRFSGHQFPNYSSELNVNALLLGDSALYLCASSPDGVGGYTFGSGTRLTVV.

The rearrangement joins TRBV5-1 to TRBJ1-1; tentatively, D is TRBD1 (6 bases). Trimming took 0 bases from V and 5 from J, leaving 11 bases between them. The germline V gene has CDR1 SGHRS and CDR2 YFSETQ. CDR3 length: 14 residues. The CDR3 spells CASSLDQGWTEAFF. CDR3 bases: TGCGCCAGCAGCTTGGACCAGGGGTGGACTGAAGCTTTCTTT.

The genes are TRBV6-1 and TRBJ1-2, with TRBD1 matching over 7 bases. CDR1 is MNHNS and CDR2 is SASEGT in the germline V gene. The junction had 3 bases not matched to a gene; V was cut back by 3 bases and J by 8 bases. The CDR3 is made up of 12 amino acids. The CDR3 here is CASSEGQQGYTF. As DNA, the CDR3 is TGTGCCAGCAGTGAGGGACAGCAAGGCTACACCTTC.

The chain joins TRBV9 to TRBJ2-7; D possibly corresponds to TRBD1 (6 bases). Trimming stripped 2 bases from V and 2 bases from J, with 11 bases between. The CDR3 loop spans 14 amino acids. From germline, CDR1 is SGDLS and CDR2 YYNGEE. The CDR3, as DNA: TGTGCCAGCAGCGTCCGGGACAACCCCTACGAGCAGTACTTC. As protein: CASSVRDNPYEQYF.